This TCR beta chain appears in the sequencing data of a study of metastatic and nonmetastatic thyroid tumors. Across the whole study: Where malignant and benign thyroid patients were concerned, repertoires were compared across blood and tumor or nodule tissue.

With respect to this clone: The antigen remains unidentified.

Regarding the study as a whole: It was reported that TCR beta diversity was significantly higher in malignant thyroid tumors than benign nodules, in blood and tumor.

Patients underwent thyroid surgery, and none had received any treatment before it. Trimming removed 7 bases at V and 6 bases at J, with 15 bases between. From germline, CDR1 is MNHEY and CDR2 SMNVEV (reference sequence). The CDR3 covers 14 residues. Study processing details: Clinicopathological groups differed in CDR3, with these differences serving to build a distant-metastasis classifier for papillary thyroid cancer. TCRdb re-called the PCR reads with MiXCR. The V and J calls follow TCRdb's processing rather than the paper's. The table records thousands of clones, 27% of them present only once. The chain links TRBV27 to TRBJ2-2; D uncertain. The sequence was collected from a female donor with papillary thyroid cancer or a benign thyroid nodule (not recorded which). Some clones in this sample may be carry-over from other donors' samples. The sample consisted of adjacent normal tissue. CDR3 sequence (DNA): TGTGCCAGCACCAGGCGGTTTCGGGCCGGGGAGCTGTTTTTT. The encoded protein is CASTRRFRAGELFF.